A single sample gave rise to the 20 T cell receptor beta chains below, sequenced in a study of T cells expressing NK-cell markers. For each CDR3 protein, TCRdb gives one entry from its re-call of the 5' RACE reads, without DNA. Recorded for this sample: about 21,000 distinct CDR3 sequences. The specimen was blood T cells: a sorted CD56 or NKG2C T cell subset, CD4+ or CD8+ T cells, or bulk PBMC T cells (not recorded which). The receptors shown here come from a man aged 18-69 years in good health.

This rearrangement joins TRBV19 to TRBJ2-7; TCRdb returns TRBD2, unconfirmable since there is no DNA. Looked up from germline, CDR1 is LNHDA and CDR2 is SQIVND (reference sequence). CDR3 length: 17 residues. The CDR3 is CASSSSKGLAGRDEQYF.

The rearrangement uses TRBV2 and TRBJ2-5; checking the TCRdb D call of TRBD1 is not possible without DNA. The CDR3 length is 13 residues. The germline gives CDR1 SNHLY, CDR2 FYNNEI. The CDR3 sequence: CASSVDREETQYF. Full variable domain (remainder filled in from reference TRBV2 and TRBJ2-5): EPEVTQTPSHQVTQMGQEVILRCVPISNHLYFYWYRQILGQKVEFLVSFYNNEISEKSEIFDDQFSVERPDGSNFTLKIRSTKLEDSAMYFCASSVDREETQYFGPGTRLLVL.

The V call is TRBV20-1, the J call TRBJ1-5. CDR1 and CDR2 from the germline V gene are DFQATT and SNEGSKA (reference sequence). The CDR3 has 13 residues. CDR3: CSAQTYSNQPQHF.

This CDR3 is CASSGAGVHTGELFF. The rearrangement links TRBV5-6 to TRBJ2-2; TCRdb's D call of TRBD2 is untestable without DNA. The CDR3 extends over 15 amino acids. The germline CDR1 and CDR2 sequences are SGHDT and YYEEEE.

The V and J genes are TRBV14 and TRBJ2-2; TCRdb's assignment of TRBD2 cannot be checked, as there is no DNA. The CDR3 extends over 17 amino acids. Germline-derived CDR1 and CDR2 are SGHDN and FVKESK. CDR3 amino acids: CASSQERQRELTGELFF.

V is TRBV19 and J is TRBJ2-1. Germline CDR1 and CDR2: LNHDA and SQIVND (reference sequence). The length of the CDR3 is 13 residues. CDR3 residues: CASSVPGFNEQFF.

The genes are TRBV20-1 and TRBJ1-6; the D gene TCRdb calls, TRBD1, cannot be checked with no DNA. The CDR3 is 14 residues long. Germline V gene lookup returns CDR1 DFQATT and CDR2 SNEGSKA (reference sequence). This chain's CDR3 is CSAYQGAGSSPLHF.

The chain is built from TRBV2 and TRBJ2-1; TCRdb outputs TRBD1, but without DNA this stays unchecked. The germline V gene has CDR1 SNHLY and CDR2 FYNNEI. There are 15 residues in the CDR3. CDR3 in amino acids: CASSAGGDRNNEQFF.

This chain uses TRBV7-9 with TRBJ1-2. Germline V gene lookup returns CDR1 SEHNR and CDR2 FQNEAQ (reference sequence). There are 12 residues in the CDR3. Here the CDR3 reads CASNLDVHGYTF. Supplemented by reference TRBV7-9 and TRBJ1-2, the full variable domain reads DTGVSQNPRHKITKRGQNVTFRCDPISEHNRLYWYRQTLGQGPEFLTYFQNEAQLEKSRLLSDRFSAERPKGSFSTLEIQRTEQGDSAMYLCASNLDVHGYTFGSGTRLTVV.

The CDR3 loop reads CASSPRLAGDPYNEQFF. J is TRBJ2-1 and V is TRBV4-3; the TRBD2 assignment by TCRdb is unverifiable without DNA. CDR1 and CDR2 (germline): LGHNA, YSLEER. The length of the CDR3 is 17 residues.

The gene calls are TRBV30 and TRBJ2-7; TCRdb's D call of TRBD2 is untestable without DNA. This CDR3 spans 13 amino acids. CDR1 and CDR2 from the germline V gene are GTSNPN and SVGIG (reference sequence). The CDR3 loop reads CAWSPLSGPEQYF.

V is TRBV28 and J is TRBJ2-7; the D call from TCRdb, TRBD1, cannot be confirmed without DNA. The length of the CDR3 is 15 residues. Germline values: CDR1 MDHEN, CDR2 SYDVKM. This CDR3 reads CASSLRGGDVNEQYF.

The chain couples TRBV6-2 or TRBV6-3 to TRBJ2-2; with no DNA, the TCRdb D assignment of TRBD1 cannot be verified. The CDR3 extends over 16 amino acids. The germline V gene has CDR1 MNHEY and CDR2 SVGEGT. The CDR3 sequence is CASSSLGQGHTGELFF.

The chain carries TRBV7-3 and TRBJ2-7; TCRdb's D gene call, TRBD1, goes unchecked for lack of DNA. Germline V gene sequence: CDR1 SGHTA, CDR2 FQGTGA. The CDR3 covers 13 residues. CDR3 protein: CASSPTGIHEQYF.

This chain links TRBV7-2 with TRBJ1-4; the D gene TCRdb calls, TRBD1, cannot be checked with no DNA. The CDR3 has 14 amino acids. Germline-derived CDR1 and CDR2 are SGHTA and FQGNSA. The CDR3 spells CASSLDRGNEKLFF.

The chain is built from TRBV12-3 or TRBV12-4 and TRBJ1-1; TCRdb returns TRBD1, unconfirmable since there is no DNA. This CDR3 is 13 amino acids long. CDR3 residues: CASDRGLNTEAFF.

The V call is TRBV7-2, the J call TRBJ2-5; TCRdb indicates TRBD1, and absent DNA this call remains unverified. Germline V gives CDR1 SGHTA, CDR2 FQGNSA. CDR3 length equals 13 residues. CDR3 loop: CASSPRGLETQYF.

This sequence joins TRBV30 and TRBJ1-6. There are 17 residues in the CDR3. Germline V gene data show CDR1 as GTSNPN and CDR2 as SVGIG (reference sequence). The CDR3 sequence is CAWSVRPRGNYNSPLHF.

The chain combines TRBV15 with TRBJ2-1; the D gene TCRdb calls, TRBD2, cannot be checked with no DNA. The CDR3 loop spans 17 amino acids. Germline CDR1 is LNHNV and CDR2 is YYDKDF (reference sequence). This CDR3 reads CATTLHGTSGSIYEQFF. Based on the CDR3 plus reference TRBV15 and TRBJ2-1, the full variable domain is DAMVIQNPRYQVTQFGKPVTLSCSQTLNHNVMYWYQQKSSQAPKLLFHYYDKDFNNEADTPDNFQSRRPNTSFCFLDIRSPGLGDTAMYLCATTLHGTSGSIYEQFFGPGTRLTVL.

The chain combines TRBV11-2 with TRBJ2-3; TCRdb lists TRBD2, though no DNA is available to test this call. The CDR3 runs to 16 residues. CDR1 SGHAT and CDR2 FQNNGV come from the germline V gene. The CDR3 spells CASSLSLAGFTDTQYF.